Listed here are 29 T cell receptor beta chains from one sample, sequenced in a study of shared clonotypes between healthy human individuals (dated by TCRdb to 2018 to 2020). The library came from the immunoSEQ multiplex PCR assay. Drawn from immuneACCESS, this table holds only the in-frame rearrangements with V and J called that TCRdb kept. Clones are partly lost; checked studies trace under half to an unresolved V gene and leave the rest unexplained. The sample table lists about 2,500,000 clones, 90% to 95% of them with a count of one. The ten largest clones add up to about 0.13% of the sample. The sequencing input was naive CD4+ T cells sorted from blood. This sample's cell subset or site label indicates: CD45RA+ positively selected. Source of these receptors: a man between 18 and 35 years old in good health.

The chain has TRBV4-3 and TRBJ1-2, with 12 bases fitting TRBD1. Looked up from germline, CDR1 is LGHNA and CDR2 is YSLEER. After removal of 3 bases from V and 5 bases from J, the junction contained 7 bases not matched to a gene. The CDR3 is 16 residues long. The CDR3 sequence is CASSQDPGQGAYGYTF. The CDR3 DNA sequence: TGCGCCAGCAGCCAGGACCCGGGACAGGGGGCGTATGGCTACACCTTC.

This chain joins TRBV9 and TRBJ2-3; 9 bases fit TRBD2. CDR1 SGDLS and CDR2 YYNGEE come from the germline V gene. The CDR3 is 17 residues long. V gave up 0 bases and J gave up 3 bases; unmatched junction bases: 8. The CDR3 loop reads CASSVGNGGGATDTQYF. The CDR3 DNA sequence: TGTGCCAGCAGCGTAGGAAATGGCGGGGGGGCAACAGATACGCAGTATTTT.

The V gene is TRBV5-1, the J gene TRBJ1-1; D is unresolved. CDR3 length: 16 amino acids. Looked up from germline, CDR1 is SGHRS and CDR2 is YFSETQ. Trimming pared 7 bases from V and 0 bases from J, leaving 19 bases between. CDR3 bases: TGCGCCAGCCGTGGCATGGTGGCAGCCATGAACACTGAAGCTTTCTTT. This translates into CASRGMVAAMNTEAFF.

This chain links TRBV4-1 with TRBJ2-3, with a possible D match to TRBD1 (5 bases). Trimming took 2 bases from V and 3 from J, leaving 9 bases between them. The CDR3 totals 14 residues. CDR1 is MGHRA and CDR2 is YSYEKL in the germline V gene. CDR3 in amino acids: CASSQSDRTDTQYF. The DNA of the CDR3 is TGCGCCAGCAGCCAATCTGACAGAACAGATACGCAGTATTTT.

As for this clone: Different DNA sequences within this sample yield the same CDR3. This rearrangement joins TRBV6-1 to TRBJ2-1; 13 nucleotides match TRBD2. The CDR3 runs to 15 residues. V gave up 5 bases and J gave up 6 bases; unmatched junction bases: 4. CDR1 is MNHNS and CDR2 is SASEGT in the germline V gene. This chain's CDR3 is CASSKLAGGPNEQFF. The CDR3 bases are TGTGCCAGCAGTAAACTAGCGGGGGGGCCCAATGAGCAGTTCTTC.

This chain connects TRBV5-8 to TRBJ1-4; D is unresolved. Trimming shortened V by 0 bases and J by 2 bases, and 5 bases separated the two germline ends. This CDR3 is built from 14 residues. The germline CDR1 and CDR2 sequences are SGHTS and YDEGEE. The CDR3 loop reads CASSLGGTNEKLFF. The CDR3 bases are TGTGCCAGCAGCTTGGGAGGGACTAATGAAAAACTGTTTTTT.

The chain couples TRBV6-6 to TRBJ2-7; D not certain. With 9 bases removed from V and 11 bases from J, the gap between germline ends came to 20 bases. Germline CDR1 is MNHNY and CDR2 is SVGAGI (reference sequence). The CDR3 sequence is 12 residues long. CDR3 DNA: TGTGCCAGGATTCTTAGGTCTGACAATGAGTACTTC. Translated: CARILRSDNEYF.

CDR3 sequence: CASSSAPTSGTDTQYF. Written as DNA, the CDR3 is TGCGCCAGCAGCTCGGCCCCGACTAGCGGTACAGATACGCAGTATTTT. This rearrangement joins TRBV5-1 to TRBJ2-3, with 9 nucleotides matching TRBD2. Germline V gene sequence: CDR1 SGHRS, CDR2 YFSETQ. The V segment lost 3 bases and the J segment 3 bases; nucleotides outside the gene matches: 8. This CDR3 comprises 16 residues.

This sequence joins TRBV18 and TRBJ1-4; 8 bases are a match to TRBD1. The germline V gene encodes CDR1 KGHSH and CDR2 LQKENI. V lost 4 bases, J lost 8 bases, and 9 bases stayed unmatched. There are 15 residues in the CDR3. CDR3 in amino acids: CASSLKTGVGEKLFF. The CDR3 DNA is TGTGCCAGCTCACTTAAGACAGGGGTTGGCGAAAAACTGTTTTTT.

The chain uses TRBV2 and TRBJ1-1, with D unresolved. The CDR3 is 11 amino acids. V was clipped by 7 bases and J by 11 bases, with 14 bases between them. Per the germline V gene, CDR1 is SNHLY and CDR2 is FYNNEI. The CDR3: CASTIAEGAFF. The CDR3 coding sequence is TGTGCCAGCACAATCGCGGAAGGGGCTTTCTTT.

This chain links TRBV19 with TRBJ1-5; 8 positions agree with TRBD1. Per the germline V gene, CDR1 is LNHDA and CDR2 is SQIVND (reference sequence). V lost 5 bases to trimming and J lost 4 bases; unmatched junction nucleotides: 7. The CDR3 length is 15 residues. The CDR3 region has the DNA TGTGCCAGTAGTTCCGGGACAGGAGTAAATCAGCCCCAGCATTTT. This sequence encodes CASSSGTGVNQPQHF.

The chain couples TRBV4-1 to TRBJ1-6; 7 bases map to TRBD1. The CDR3 loop spans 16 amino acids. Germline CDR1 and CDR2: MGHRA and YSYEKL. With 1 base clipped from V and 6 bases from J, the junction kept 6 bases outside the gene matches. CDR3 in amino acids: CASSQVFAGGNSPLHF. The DNA for the CDR3 is TGCGCCAGCAGCCAAGTGTTCGCAGGGGGTAATTCACCCCTCCACTTT.

This clone has just one count. CDR3 sequence reads: CASSERVGGREAFF. The DNA of the CDR3 is TGCGCCAGCAGCGAGAGGGTAGGGGGCAGGGAAGCTTTCTTT. The chain uses TRBV5-1 and TRBJ1-1; 7 bases fit TRBD1. From germline, CDR1 is SGHRS and CDR2 YFSETQ. Losses at the gene ends were 4 bases for V and 8 bases for J; bases not matched to a gene: 11. The CDR3 runs 14 residues.

The V gene is TRBV28, the J gene TRBJ1-6; 7 nucleotides agree with TRBD1. V lost 10 bases, J lost 5 bases, and 5 bases stayed unmatched. This CDR3 is 13 amino acids long. Germline lookup yields CDR1 MDHEN and CDR2 SYDVKM. The CDR3 coding sequence is TGTGCCACACAGGGGAAGAATAATTCACCCCTCCACTTT. Translating it yields CATQGKNNSPLHF.

The rearrangement uses TRBV20-1 and TRBJ1-3, with TRBD1 identical over 10 bases. The CDR3 is made up of 11 amino acids. The germline gives CDR1 DFQATT, CDR2 SNEGSKA (reference sequence). Trimming cost V 8 bases and J 8 bases; bases outside gene matches: 3. CDR3 amino acids: CSTDRGHTIYF. CDR3 in DNA: TGCAGTACAGACAGGGGGCACACCATATATTTT.

The chain carries TRBV4-1 and TRBJ2-6, with D uncertain. V dropped 4 bases and J dropped 0 bases, with 16 bases sitting between them. Germline lookup yields CDR1 MGHRA and CDR2 YSYEKL. This CDR3 region has 18 residues. CDR3 coding DNA: TGCGCCAGCAGCCCGAGTGGGGTGAGACCCTCTGGGGCCAACGTCCTGACTTTC. Translating gives CASSPSGVRPSGANVLTF.

This chain uses TRBV4-1 with TRBJ2-7; TRBD1 or TRBD2 may be the D gene (5 bases each). CDR3 length: 15 amino acids. Germline V gene sequence: CDR1 MGHRA, CDR2 YSYEKL. Trimming stripped 0 bases from V and 5 bases from J, with 14 bases between. The DNA of the CDR3 is TGCGCCAGCAGCCAAGAAGGAGGCAGGGCGAACGAGCAGTACTTC. Amino acids: CASSQEGGRANEQYF.

The chain joins TRBV19 to TRBJ1-4, with D possibly TRBD1 on 5 matching bases. Trimming took off 4 bases at V and 8 bases at J, with 14 bases between the two ends. CDR1 and CDR2 (germline): LNHDA, SQIVND (reference sequence). The CDR3 is 14 amino acids. The CDR3 region is CASSNQGSREKLFF. CDR3 sequence (DNA): TGTGCCAGTAGTAACCAGGGAAGCAGGGAAAAACTGTTTTTT.

This chain joins TRBV4-3 and TRBJ2-3; TRBD1 agrees at 7 bases. V dropped 1 base and J dropped 0; count of bases not matched to a gene: 10. The CDR3 loop spans 18 amino acids. Germline V lookup: CDR1 LGHNA, CDR2 YSLEER. CDR3 loop: CASSQGPLGTASTDTQYF. Written as DNA, the CDR3 is TGCGCCAGCAGCCAAGGACCCCTCGGGACAGCTAGCACAGATACGCAGTATTTT.

The rearrangement links TRBV5-6 to TRBJ2-1; tentatively, D is TRBD2 (5 bases). Trimming took off 4 bases at V and 0 bases at J, with 11 bases between the two ends. Per the germline V gene, CDR1 is SGHDT and CDR2 is YYEEEE. The CDR3 length is 15 residues. Here the CDR3 reads CASSPDWGSYNEQFF. The DNA of the CDR3 is TGTGCCAGCAGCCCGGACTGGGGCTCCTACAATGAGCAGTTCTTC.

The rearrangement links TRBV7-2 to TRBJ2-7, with D unclear. CDR1 is SGHTA, CDR2 FQGNSA, per germline. V shed 0 bases and J shed 3 bases, with 9 bases lying between them. The CDR3 loop spans 14 amino acids. The DNA of the CDR3 is TGTGCCAGCAGCTTAGCGGCGACGAACTACGAGCAGTACTTC. Its translation: CASSLAATNYEQYF.

This chain links TRBV27 with TRBJ2-3; 10 positions match TRBD2. This CDR3 spans 20 amino acids. V gave up 1 base and J gave up 2 bases; unmatched junction bases: 15. The germline CDR1 and CDR2 sequences are MNHEY and SMNVEV (reference sequence). CDR3 in DNA: TGTGCCAGCAGTTTATATCTAGCGGGAGTCCCTGTCGGGGACACAGATACGCAGTATTTT. Its translation is CASSLYLAGVPVGDTDTQYF.

DNA of the CDR3: TGTGCCAGCAGCAGACGGGACAGGGGGCAAAAAACCACCTACAATGAGCAGTTCTTC. It translates to CASSRRDRGQKTTYNEQFF. The rearrangement links TRBV11-2 to TRBJ2-1, with 12 nucleotides matching TRBD1. V dropped 5 bases and J dropped 2; count of bases not matched to a gene: 13. The CDR3 has 19 amino acids. Germline V CDR1 and CDR2: SGHAT, FQNNGV.

DNA of the CDR3: TGTGCCAGCAGCCGACGTTGGGGGGAGATTAGCACAGATACGCAGTATTTT. The encoded protein is CASSRRWGEISTDTQYF. The rearrangement links TRBV2 to TRBJ2-3; possibly TRBD2 for D (6 bases). The ends were cut back, 6 bases at V and 0 bases at J, with 19 bases in the middle. The CDR3 spans 17 residues. Per the germline V gene, CDR1 is SNHLY and CDR2 is FYNNEI. The full variable domain, rest sourced from reference TRBV2 and TRBJ2-3, is EPEVTQTPSHQVTQMGQEVILRCVPISNHLYFYWYRQILGQKVEFLVSFYNNEISEKSEIFDDQFSVERPDGSNFTLKIRSTKLEDSAMYFCASSRRWGEISTDTQYFGPGTRLTVL.

The chain combines TRBV30 with TRBJ2-7, with D possibly matching TRBD2 (5 bases). Germline CDR1 and CDR2: GTSNPN and SVGIG (reference sequence). With 4 bases removed from V and 6 bases from J, the gap between germline ends came to 13 bases. The CDR3 has 12 residues. CDR3 region: CAWTRDLGEQYF. In DNA, the CDR3 is TGTGCCTGGACCCGGGATTTGGGCGAGCAGTACTTC.

The rearrangement uses TRBV27 and TRBJ2-7; D is ambiguous. The germline V gene has CDR1 MNHEY and CDR2 SMNVEV (reference sequence). The CDR3 is 14 residues long. V was clipped by 2 bases and J by 4 bases, with 12 bases between them. The CDR3 protein is CASSLKGWGYEQYF. CDR3 sequence (DNA): TGTGCCAGCAGTTTAAAGGGATGGGGTTACGAGCAGTACTTC.

V and J are TRBV2 and TRBJ2-5; 8 positions match TRBD1. The CDR3 is made up of 15 amino acids. Unmatched junction bases numbered 11, after V lost 6 bases and J lost 5 bases. Germline loops: CDR1 SNHLY, CDR2 FYNNEI. In nucleotides, the CDR3 is TGTGCCAGCAGCCCCGCCGGGACAGGAGGGGAGACCCAGTACTTC. It codes for CASSPAGTGGETQYF.

This clone was detected once. This chain joins TRBV2 and TRBJ2-1, with a tentative D call TRBD1 (6 bases). With 6 bases removed from V and 8 bases from J, the gap between germline ends came to 14 bases. Looked up from germline, CDR1 is SNHLY and CDR2 is FYNNEI. There are 13 residues in the CDR3. This CDR3 is CASRPTGSDEQFF. CDR3 nucleotides: TGTGCCAGCAGGCCTACAGGGTCCGATGAGCAGTTCTTC. The variable domain in full, completed from reference TRBV2 and TRBJ2-1, reads EPEVTQTPSHQVTQMGQEVILRCVPISNHLYFYWYRQILGQKVEFLVSFYNNEISEKSEIFDDQFSVERPDGSNFTLKIRSTKLEDSAMYFCASRPTGSDEQFFGPGTRLTVL.

This chain links TRBV6-6 with TRBJ2-5; the match to TRBD1 covers 7 bases. Trimming removed 7 bases from V and 4 bases from J; junction bases left unmatched: 9. The germline V gene has CDR1 MNHNY and CDR2 SVGAGI (reference sequence). The CDR3 sequence is 14 residues long. The CDR3 region is CASTRDSLRETQYF. The CDR3 DNA sequence: TGTGCCAGCACCAGGGACAGCCTACGAGAGACCCAGTACTTC.